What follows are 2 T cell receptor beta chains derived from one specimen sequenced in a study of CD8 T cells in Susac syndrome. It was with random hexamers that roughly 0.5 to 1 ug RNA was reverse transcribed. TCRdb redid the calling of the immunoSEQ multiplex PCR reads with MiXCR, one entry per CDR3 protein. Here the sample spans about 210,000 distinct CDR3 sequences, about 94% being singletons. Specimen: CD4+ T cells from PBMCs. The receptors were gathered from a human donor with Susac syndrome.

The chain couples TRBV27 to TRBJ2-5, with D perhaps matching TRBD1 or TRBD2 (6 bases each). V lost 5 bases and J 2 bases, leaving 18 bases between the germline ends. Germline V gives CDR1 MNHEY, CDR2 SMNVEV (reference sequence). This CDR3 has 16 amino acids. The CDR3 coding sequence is TGTGCCAGCAGTGCCATGGGGGCGGGGAAACAAGAGACCCAGTACTTC. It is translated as CASSAMGAGKQETQYF.

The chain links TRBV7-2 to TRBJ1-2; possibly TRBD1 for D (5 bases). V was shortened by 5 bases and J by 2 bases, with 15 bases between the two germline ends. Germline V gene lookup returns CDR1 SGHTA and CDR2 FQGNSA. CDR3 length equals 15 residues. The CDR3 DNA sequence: TGTGCCAGCAGCCGAGAGGGGATTGTCAACTATGGCTACACCTTC. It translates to CASSREGIVNYGYTF. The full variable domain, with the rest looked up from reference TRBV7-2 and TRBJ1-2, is GAGVSQSPSNKVTEKGKDVELRCDPISGHTALYWYRQSLGQGLEFLIYFQGNSAPDKSGLPSDRFSAERTGGSVSTLTIQRTQQEDSAVYLCASSREGIVNYGYTFGSGTRLTVV.